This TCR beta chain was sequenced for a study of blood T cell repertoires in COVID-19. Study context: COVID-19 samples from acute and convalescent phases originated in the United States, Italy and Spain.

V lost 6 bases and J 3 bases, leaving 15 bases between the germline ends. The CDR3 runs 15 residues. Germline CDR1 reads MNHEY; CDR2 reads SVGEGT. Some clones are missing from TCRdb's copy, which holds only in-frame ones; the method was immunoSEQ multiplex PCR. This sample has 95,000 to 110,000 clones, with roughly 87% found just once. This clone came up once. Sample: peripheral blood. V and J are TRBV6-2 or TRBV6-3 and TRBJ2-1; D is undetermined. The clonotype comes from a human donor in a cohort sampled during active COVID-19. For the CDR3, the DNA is TGTGCCAGCAGCCTCCTGAGCGCCGACTACAATGAGCAGTTCTTC. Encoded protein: CASSLLSADYNEQFF.